A selection of T cell receptor beta chains follows, all from one sample in a study of siplizumab effects on memory and regulatory T cells. This table comes from immunoSEQ multiplex PCR, and its TCRdb copy is limited to in-frame clones, with some not included. The table records fewer than 130,000 clones, 80% to 95% of them present only once. What was sequenced was CD4+ T cells sorted from blood. The source of these receptors is a human donor in good health. CDR3s include the opening cysteine and the closing phenylalanine or tryptophan. The D gene is left open where the match is weak. Expanded clones get a size class; other rows say once, few or many, or leave the size out.

clone_size j_call d_call v_call cdr3_nt cdr3_aa
. TRBJ2-4 . TRBV6-5 TGTGCCAGCAGGGGGCTAAAGGACATTCAGTACTTC CASRGLKDIQYF
once TRBJ1-4 TRBD1 TRBV19 TGTGCCAGCATTAGATCCCGACAGGGTTCAAGTGAAAAACTGTTTTTT CASIRSRQGSSEKLFF
. TRBJ2-3 . TRBV7-8 TGTGCCAGCAGCCGAGACACAGATACGCAGTATTTT CASSRDTDTQYF
. TRBJ1-2 . TRBV7-5 TGTGCCAGAAGCCGCGAAAATAAGTCCGGGCCCAACCCCTTCAACTATGGCTACACCTTC CARSRENKSGPNPFNYGYTF
. TRBJ2-5 . TRBV18 TGTGCCAGCTCATCGTACCAAGAGACCCAGTACTTC CASSSYQETQYF
. TRBJ1-5 . TRBV6-1 TGTGCCAGCAGTGAAGCGGGTAAGAGCCTTGTCTTAGGGCCCCAGCATTTT CASSEAGKSLVLGPQHF
. TRBJ2-7 . TRBV5-1 TGCGCCAGCAGTTCTGGAGGGGCCTACCCCCGCGAGCAGTACTTC CASSSGGAYPREQYF
. TRBJ2-1 . TRBV15 TGTGCCACCAGCAGAGATTGGGTGGAGCAGTTCTTC CATSRDWVEQFF
few TRBJ1-1 . TRBV9 TGTGCCAGCAGCGTAGTCGGGGGGAACACTGAAGCTTTCTTT CASSVVGGNTEAFF
. TRBJ2-1 . TRBV9 TGTGCCAGCAGCGTTATACCGGGACTCCCTGGCCTCTTC CASSVIPGLPGLF
few TRBJ2-1 TRBD2 TRBV2 TGTGCCAGCACCGCTAGCGGGAGGGCCAATGAGCAGTTCTTC CASTASGRANEQFF
. TRBJ1-3 . TRBV7-9 TGTGCCAGCAGTTACTCGGTTGTGGCTGGAAACACCATATATTTT CASSYSVVAGNTIYF
. TRBJ1-1 . TRBV18 TGTGCCAGCTCACCGTTGGGCAGCGAGGGCGCTGAAGCTTTCTTT CASSPLGSEGAEAFF
. TRBJ2-1 . TRBV2 TGTGCCAGCAGTGAAGCGGGAGGACCCTACAATGAGCAGTTCTTC CASSEAGGPYNEQFF
. TRBJ2-7 . TRBV6-4 TGTGCCAGCAGTTCTGTCCCGGGCTACGAGCAGTACTTC CASSSVPGYEQYF
. TRBJ2-7 TRBD1 TRBV2 TGTGCCAGCACCCAGGACAGGTTCTCCTACGAGCAGTACTTC CASTQDRFSYEQYF
. TRBJ2-1 . TRBV11-3 TGTGCCAGCAGCAGAGGACGGTATGAGCAGTTCTTC CASSRGRYEQFF
. TRBJ2-5 . TRBV18 TGTGCCAGCTCAGTAGGACAGAATCAAGAGACCCAGTACTTC CASSVGQNQETQYF
once TRBJ2-6 . TRBV6-6 TGTGCCAGCAGCCCGGACTCTGGGGCCAACGTCCTGACTTTC CASSPDSGANVLTF